The entry below gives a single TCR beta chain sequence along with its context. Its antigen is still unknown. The data are from a study of identical twins. The study's findings and limits: The study found excess low generation probability among twin-shared out-of-frame alpha sequences. Potential partial confounding of zero-insertion analyses by invariant MAIT and iNKT cells was noted.

Unique molecular identifiers were present on the cDNA, and a universal primer site came from template switching. TCRdb reanalysed the 5' RACE reads using MiXCR and keeps one entry per CDR3 protein. The table lists a few hundred thousand distinct CDR3 sequences, approximately 17% of them singletons. V was shortened by 0 bases and J by 2 bases, with 5 bases between the two germline ends. The V gene's germline CDR1 is SGHNT and CDR2 YYREEE (reference sequence). The CDR3 loop spans 14 amino acids. Specimen: naive T cells sorted from blood. This sequence originates from a man aged 45-60 years in good health. The chain uses TRBV5-4 and TRBJ2-2; D is ambiguous. CDR3 coding DNA: TGTGCCAGCAGCTTGGTGGCCAACACCGGGGAGCTGTTTTTT. Residues: CASSLVANTGELFF.